This T cell receptor beta chain was sequenced during a study of blood T cell repertoires in COVID-19. Study-level background: COVID-19 samples, acute and convalescent, were from the United States, Italy and Spain. T cells, B-cell-depleted T cells, or PBMCs supplied cDNA or gDNA.

Per the original data handling: For nucleated cells, counts were estimated from reference gene primer amplification. TCRdb's table, derived via immunoSEQ multiplex PCR, lists solely in-frame clones and lacks some. That table gives V, J and clone size, and the DNA gave D and trimming. The table has 50,000 to 70,000 clones, roughly 88% seen once. Germline trimming cut 0 bases from V and 10 bases from J; bases unmatched to any gene: 11. The V gene's germline CDR1 is SEHNR and CDR2 FQNEAQ (reference sequence). There are 16 residues in the CDR3. This clone is a singleton in its sample. The chain is built from TRBV7-9 and TRBJ2-1; 8 bases map to TRBD1. Sequenced input: peripheral blood. This clonotype was obtained from a man aged 55 to 70 with acute or convalescent COVID-19. The CDR3 DNA reads TGTGCCAGCAGCTTAGCGTTAGCAGGGGGCCTTGGGGAGCAGTTCTTC. Protein product: CASSLALAGGLGEQFF. The whole variable domain, filled in from reference TRBV7-9 and TRBJ2-1, reads DTGVSQNPRHKITKRGQNVTFRCDPISEHNRLYWYRQTLGQGPEFLTYFQNEAQLEKSRLLSDRFSAERPKGSFSTLEIQRTEQGDSAMYLCASSLALAGGLGEQFFGPGTRLTVL.